Listed below are T cell receptor beta chains from one sample, sequenced in a study of blood T cell repertoires in COVID-19. Produced via immunoSEQ multiplex PCR; TCRdb's table is partial and in-frame only. The sample lists around 100,000 clones; more than 85% were seen once. The sample was peripheral blood. These TCRs come from a man over 45 with active COVID-19. CDR3s include the opening cysteine and the closing phenylalanine or tryptophan. A D gene is named only where the DNA matches it firmly. For some rows the clone size is stated as once, few or many, or as a class when expanded; others skip it.

TRBV3-1/TRBV3-2	TRBD1	once	TRBJ1-6	CASSPWTGTNSPLHF	TGTGCCAGCAGCCCCTGGACAGGGACGAATTCACCCCTCCACTTT
TRBV2	.	.	TRBJ1-1	CASSAEGEGTEAFF	TGTGCCAGCAGTGCTGAAGGGGAGGGTACTGAAGCTTTCTTT
TRBV6-6	TRBD1	.	TRBJ1-1	CASSYGTGGGTEAFF	TGTGCCAGCAGTTACGGGACAGGGGGAGGCACTGAAGCTTTCTTT
TRBV7-2	.	.	TRBJ2-4	CASSLEGGFTSIQYF	TGTGCCAGCAGCTTAGAGGGAGGCTTTACAAGCATTCAGTACTTC
TRBV15	TRBD2	.	TRBJ2-1	CATSSWTSLDNEQFF	TGTGCCACCAGCTCATGGACTAGCCTAGACAATGAGCAGTTCTTC
TRBV6-5	.	.	TRBJ2-1	CASSRQSSYNEQFF	TGTGCCAGCAGTAGACAGAGCTCCTACAATGAGCAGTTCTTC
TRBV20-1	TRBD2	.	TRBJ2-1	CSASGLAGIGEQFF	TGCAGTGCTAGTGGTCTAGCGGGGATAGGTGAGCAGTTCTTC
TRBV27	.	.	TRBJ1-1	CASSLSKYPSTRLTNTEAFF	TGTGCCAGCAGTTTATCGAAATACCCCTCTACCCGACTGACGAACACTGAAGCTTTCTTT
TRBV6-1	.	.	TRBJ2-5	CASSGQPLLSGSGPQYF	TGTGCCAGCAGTGGGCAACCTTTACTGTCTGGATCTGGGCCCCAGTACTTC
TRBV27	TRBD2	.	TRBJ2-3	CASTTPGLAGVGTTDTQYF	TGTGCCAGCACCACTCCGGGACTAGCGGGAGTTGGAACCACAGATACGCAGTATTTT
TRBV2	.	.	TRBJ2-5	CATPASAGQSGETQYF	TGTGCCACTCCAGCCAGCGCAGGACAATCCGGAGAGACCCAGTACTTC
TRBV5-4	.	.	TRBJ1-1	CASSLQNTEAFF	TGTGCCAGCAGCTTGCAGAACACTGAAGCTTTCTTT
TRBV27	.	.	TRBJ2-5	CASSFVGANNQETQYF	TGTGCCAGCAGTTTTGTAGGGGCTAATAACCAAGAGACCCAGTACTTC
TRBV7-2	TRBD2	.	TRBJ2-1	CASSVSLAGGRFF	TGTGCCAGCAGCGTATCACTAGCGGGGGGGAGGTTCTTC
TRBV27	.	.	TRBJ2-1	CASSLSFPTLHEQFF	TGTGCCAGCAGTTTGAGCTTCCCCACCTTACATGAGCAGTTCTTC
TRBV29-1	TRBD1	.	TRBJ2-1	CSVKRGQGARVEQFF	TGCAGCGTCAAAAGGGGACAGGGGGCGCGAGTTGAGCAGTTCTTC
TRBV2	.	.	TRBJ2-2	CASGRSLRTGELFF	TGTGCCAGCGGGAGGTCGCTTAGGACCGGGGAGCTGTTTTTT
TRBV4-1	TRBD2	.	TRBJ2-3	CASSRQLGTSGRGDTQYF	TGCGCCAGCAGCCGGCAACTCGGGACTAGCGGGAGGGGAGATACGCAGTATTTT
TRBV3-1/TRBV3-2	TRBD2	.	TRBJ2-1	CASSRTSPLNNEQFF	TGTGCCAGCAGCCGGACTAGTCCTTTGAACAATGAGCAGTTCTTC
TRBV2	.	.	TRBJ1-1	CASRDPGHSNTEAFF	TGTGCCAGCAGGGATCCGGGACATTCGAACACTGAAGCTTTCTTT
TRBV5-6	TRBD1	.	TRBJ1-2	CASSSRTGQGWGYTF	TGTGCCAGCAGCTCTAGAACCGGACAGGGTTGGGGCTACACCTTC
TRBV9	TRBD1	.	TRBJ1-2	CASSPGQGNYGYTF	TGTGCCAGCAGCCCGGGACAGGGAAACTATGGCTACACCTTC
TRBV12-3/TRBV12-4	TRBD1	.	TRBJ2-5	CASGQGSAETQYF	TGTGCCAGCGGACAGGGGTCAGCGGAGACCCAGTACTTC
TRBV24-1	.	.	TRBJ2-5	CATSDLKDTGRQETQYF	TGTGCCACCAGTGATTTAAAGGATACAGGGCGCCAAGAGACCCAGTACTTC
TRBV27	.	.	TRBJ1-4	CASSPNGPFEKLFF	TGTGCCAGCAGTCCCAATGGCCCCTTTGAAAAACTGTTTTTT
TRBV18	.	.	TRBJ2-1	CASSPDRTYNEQFF	TGTGCCAGCTCACCGGACAGAACCTACAATGAGCAGTTCTTC
TRBV29-1	.	.	TRBJ1-6	CSAPDSPYNSPLHF	TGCAGCGCCCCGGACAGCCCCTATAATTCACCCCTCCACTTT
TRBV5-6	TRBD1	.	TRBJ1-2	CASSLGPGGAGYGYTF	TGTGCCAGCAGCTTGGGTCCAGGGGGCGCGGGCTATGGCTACACCTTC
TRBV15	.	.	TRBJ2-6	CATSRDNSGANVLTF	TGTGCCACCAGCAGGGACAACTCTGGGGCCAACGTCCTGACTTTC
TRBV7-8	.	.	TRBJ2-7	CASSLSALGEQYF	TGTGCCAGCAGCTTGAGTGCCCTCGGCGAGCAGTACTTC